This is a list of T cell receptor beta chains from one sample in a study of blood T cell repertoires in COVID-19. Clones were read by immunoSEQ multiplex PCR, and TCRdb kept only the in-frame ones, dropping some. The sample lists roughly 250,000 clones, about 90% occurring once. Sequenced input: peripheral blood. The source of these receptors is a young woman with COVID-19, enrolled during active disease. CDR3s include the opening cysteine and the closing phenylalanine or tryptophan. Fields, in order: J gene, V gene, clone size, D gene, CDR3 protein, CDR3 DNA. A D gene is named only where the DNA matches it firmly. For some rows the clone size is stated as once, few or many, or as a class when expanded; others skip it.

j_call: TRBJ2-7; v_call: TRBV7-2; clone_size: .; d_call: TRBD1; cdr3_aa: CASSPRGQGVWEQYF; cdr3_nt: TGTGCCAGCAGCCCGCGAGGACAGGGAGTGTGGGAGCAGTACTTC
j_call: TRBJ1-2; v_call: TRBV5-1; clone_size: .; d_call: .; cdr3_aa: CASSLEPGGNYGYTF; cdr3_nt: TGCGCCAGCAGCTTGGAACCGGGAGGCAACTATGGCTACACCTTC
j_call: TRBJ2-3; v_call: TRBV2; clone_size: .; d_call: TRBD2; cdr3_aa: CASGRAGTSGKSTDTQYF; cdr3_nt: TGTGCCAGCGGCCGGGCTGGGACTAGCGGGAAGAGCACAGATACGCAGTATTTT
j_call: TRBJ2-3; v_call: TRBV25-1; clone_size: .; d_call: .; cdr3_aa: CASSELGGTDTQYF; cdr3_nt: TGTGCCAGCAGTGAATTAGGGGGAACAGATACGCAGTATTTT
j_call: TRBJ1-6; v_call: TRBV5-5; clone_size: .; d_call: TRBD1; cdr3_aa: CASSMTGAESRNSPLHF; cdr3_nt: TGTGCCAGCAGCATGACAGGGGCCGAGTCTCGAAATTCACCCCTCCACTTT
j_call: TRBJ2-1; v_call: TRBV28; clone_size: few; d_call: TRBD2; cdr3_aa: CASSLISGGWNEQFF; cdr3_nt: TGTGCCAGCAGTTTAATTAGCGGGGGTTGGAATGAGCAGTTCTTC
j_call: TRBJ2-1; v_call: TRBV9; clone_size: .; d_call: TRBD2; cdr3_aa: CASSTAGGLLDEQFF; cdr3_nt: TGTGCCAGCAGTACGGCGGGGGGGCTCTTGGATGAGCAGTTCTTC
j_call: TRBJ1-1; v_call: TRBV27; clone_size: .; d_call: TRBD1; cdr3_aa: CASSLGTGNTEAFF; cdr3_nt: TGTGCCAGCAGTCTGGGGACAGGGAACACTGAAGCTTTCTTT
j_call: TRBJ1-6; v_call: TRBV5-1; clone_size: once; d_call: .; cdr3_aa: CASSFTPGETVDLHF; cdr3_nt: TGCGCCAGCAGCTTCACCCCGGGAGAGACTGTCGACCTCCACTTT
j_call: TRBJ2-7; v_call: TRBV18; clone_size: .; d_call: .; cdr3_aa: CASSPRQPHTQGQYF; cdr3_nt: TGTGCCAGCTCACCCCGACAGCCACACACCCAAGGGCAGTACTTC
j_call: TRBJ2-5; v_call: TRBV6-1; clone_size: .; d_call: .; cdr3_aa: CASSEVPYETQYF; cdr3_nt: TGTGCCAGCAGTGAGGTTCCCTACGAGACCCAGTACTTC
j_call: TRBJ2-7; v_call: TRBV18; clone_size: few; d_call: .; cdr3_aa: CASSPLGQRDSYEQYF; cdr3_nt: TGTGCCAGCTCACCACTGGGGCAGAGAGACTCCTACGAGCAGTACTTC
j_call: TRBJ1-2; v_call: TRBV4-1; clone_size: .; d_call: .; cdr3_aa: CASSPPGSYDYTF; cdr3_nt: TGCGCCAGCAGCCCCCCGGGGTCCTATGACTACACCTTC
j_call: TRBJ1-5; v_call: TRBV6-5; clone_size: .; d_call: .; cdr3_aa: CASRFAALGGQPQHF; cdr3_nt: TGTGCCAGCAGGTTTGCGGCCCTGGGTGGTCAGCCCCAGCATTTT
j_call: TRBJ2-1; v_call: TRBV6-5; clone_size: .; d_call: .; cdr3_aa: CASSYSRSTYNEQFF; cdr3_nt: TGTGCCAGCAGTTACTCGAGATCCACCTACAATGAGCAGTTCTTC
j_call: TRBJ1-2; v_call: TRBV6-6; clone_size: .; d_call: .; cdr3_aa: CASSYEGGKANYGYTF; cdr3_nt: TGTGCCAGCAGTTACGAGGGGGGGAAGGCTAACTATGGCTACACCTTC
j_call: TRBJ2-7; v_call: TRBV18; clone_size: .; d_call: .; cdr3_aa: CASSPLETYEQYF; cdr3_nt: TGTGCCAGCTCACCCCTGGAGACCTACGAGCAGTACTTC
j_call: TRBJ1-2; v_call: TRBV6-5; clone_size: .; d_call: .; cdr3_aa: CASREQGTNYGYTF; cdr3_nt: TGTGCCAGCAGAGAGCAGGGGACTAACTATGGCTACACCTTC
j_call: TRBJ1-6; v_call: TRBV30; clone_size: few; d_call: .; cdr3_aa: CAWSVRGTAYNSPLHF; cdr3_nt: TGTGCCTGGAGTGTACGGGGGACGGCATATAATTCACCCCTCCACTTT
j_call: TRBJ1-2; v_call: TRBV27; clone_size: .; d_call: .; cdr3_aa: CASSLNRNNYGYTF; cdr3_nt: TGTGCCAGCAGTTTAAACAGGAATAACTATGGCTACACCTTC
j_call: TRBJ2-3; v_call: TRBV5-6; clone_size: .; d_call: TRBD2; cdr3_aa: CASSFSGVSTDTQYF; cdr3_nt: TGTGCCAGCAGCTTTAGCGGGGTTAGCACAGATACGCAGTATTTT
j_call: TRBJ1-3; v_call: TRBV24-1; clone_size: .; d_call: .; cdr3_aa: CATSDPRAGNTIYF; cdr3_nt: TGTGCCACCAGTGATCCCAGGGCTGGAAACACCATATATTTT
j_call: TRBJ2-5; v_call: TRBV15; clone_size: few; d_call: .; cdr3_aa: CATSRDPTGLYQETQYF; cdr3_nt: TGTGCCACCAGCAGAGACCCTACAGGGCTGTACCAAGAGACCCAGTACTTC
j_call: TRBJ2-7; v_call: TRBV2; clone_size: .; d_call: .; cdr3_aa: CASRREGGEQYF; cdr3_nt: TGTGCCAGCAGAAGGGAGGGGGGCGAGCAGTACTTC
j_call: TRBJ2-1; v_call: TRBV19; clone_size: .; d_call: .; cdr3_aa: CASSIPWGVYNEQFF; cdr3_nt: TGTGCCAGTAGTATCCCGTGGGGGGTCTACAATGAGCAGTTCTTC
j_call: TRBJ2-5; v_call: TRBV27; clone_size: once; d_call: TRBD2; cdr3_aa: CASSFFGAGGPETQYF; cdr3_nt: TGTGCCAGCAGTTTCTTCGGAGCGGGGGGGCCAGAGACCCAGTACTTC
j_call: TRBJ1-6; v_call: TRBV11-2; clone_size: .; d_call: TRBD1; cdr3_aa: CASSLTGDSPLHF; cdr3_nt: TGTGCCAGCAGCCTGACAGGGGACTCACCCCTCCACTTT
j_call: TRBJ2-7; v_call: TRBV19; clone_size: .; d_call: TRBD2; cdr3_aa: CASRETTGTSFYEQYF; cdr3_nt: TGTGCCAGTCGGGAGACCACCGGGACTAGCTTCTACGAGCAGTACTTC
j_call: TRBJ2-2; v_call: TRBV5-4; clone_size: .; d_call: .; cdr3_aa: CARSEGNTGELFF; cdr3_nt: TGTGCCCGATCCGAGGGGAACACCGGGGAGCTGTTTTTT
j_call: TRBJ1-1; v_call: TRBV12-5; clone_size: .; d_call: TRBD1; cdr3_aa: CASGLWDRGLYTEAFF; cdr3_nt: TGTGCTAGTGGTTTGTGGGACAGGGGGCTTTACACTGAAGCTTTCTTT
j_call: TRBJ1-1; v_call: TRBV7-2; clone_size: .; d_call: .; cdr3_aa: CASRRQTRLNTEAFF; cdr3_nt: TGTGCCAGCAGGCGACAGACTAGACTGAACACTGAAGCTTTCTTT
j_call: TRBJ2-5; v_call: TRBV5-5; clone_size: .; d_call: TRBD1; cdr3_aa: CASSMGQLQETQYF; cdr3_nt: TGTGCCAGCAGCATGGGACAGCTCCAAGAGACCCAGTACTTC